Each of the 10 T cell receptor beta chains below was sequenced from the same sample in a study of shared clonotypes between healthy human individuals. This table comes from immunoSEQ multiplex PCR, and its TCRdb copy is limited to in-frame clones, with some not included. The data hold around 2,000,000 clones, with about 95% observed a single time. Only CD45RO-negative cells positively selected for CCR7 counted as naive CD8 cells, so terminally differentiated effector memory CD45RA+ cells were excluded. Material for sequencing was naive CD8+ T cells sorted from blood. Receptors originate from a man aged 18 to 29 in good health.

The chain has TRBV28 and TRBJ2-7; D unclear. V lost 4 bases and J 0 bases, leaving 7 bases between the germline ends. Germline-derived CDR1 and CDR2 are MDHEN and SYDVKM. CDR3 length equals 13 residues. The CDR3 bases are TGTGCCAGCAGTTCTTTCGTCTCCTACGAGCAGTACTTC. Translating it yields CASSSFVSYEQYF.

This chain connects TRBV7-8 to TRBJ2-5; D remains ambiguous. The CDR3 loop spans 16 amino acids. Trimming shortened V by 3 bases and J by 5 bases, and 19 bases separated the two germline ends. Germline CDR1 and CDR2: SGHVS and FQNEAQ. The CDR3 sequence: CASSLSGTLTSETQYF. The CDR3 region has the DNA TGTGCCAGCAGCTTGTCAGGCACTCTCACGTCCGAGACCCAGTACTTC.

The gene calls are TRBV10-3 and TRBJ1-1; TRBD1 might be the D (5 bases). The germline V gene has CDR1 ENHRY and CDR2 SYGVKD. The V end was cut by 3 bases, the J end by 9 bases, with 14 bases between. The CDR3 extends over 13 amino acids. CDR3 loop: CAISDGQGVQAFF. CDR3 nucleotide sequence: TGTGCCATCAGTGACGGCCAGGGTGTACAAGCTTTCTTT.

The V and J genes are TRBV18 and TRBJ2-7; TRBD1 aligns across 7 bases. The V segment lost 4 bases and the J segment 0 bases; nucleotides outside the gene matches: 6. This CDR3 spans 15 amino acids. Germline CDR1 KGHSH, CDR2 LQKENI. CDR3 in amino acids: CASSQGADLSYEQYF. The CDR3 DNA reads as TGTGCCAGCTCACAGGGGGCCGACCTCTCCTACGAGCAGTACTTC.

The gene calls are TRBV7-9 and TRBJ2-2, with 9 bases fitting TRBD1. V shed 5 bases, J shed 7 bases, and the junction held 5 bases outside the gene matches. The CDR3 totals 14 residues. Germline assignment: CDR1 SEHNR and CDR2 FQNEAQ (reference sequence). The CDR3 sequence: CASSTGTGSGELFF. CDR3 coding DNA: TGTGCCAGCAGCACGGGGACAGGGAGCGGGGAGCTGTTTTTT.

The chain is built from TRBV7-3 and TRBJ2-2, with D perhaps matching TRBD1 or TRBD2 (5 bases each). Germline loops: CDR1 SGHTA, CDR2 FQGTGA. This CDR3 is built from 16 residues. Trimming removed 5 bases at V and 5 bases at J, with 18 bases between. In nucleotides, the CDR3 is TGTGCCAGCAGCCCGACCCACCGGGACCTAACCGGGGAGCTGTTTTTT. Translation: CASSPTHRDLTGELFF.

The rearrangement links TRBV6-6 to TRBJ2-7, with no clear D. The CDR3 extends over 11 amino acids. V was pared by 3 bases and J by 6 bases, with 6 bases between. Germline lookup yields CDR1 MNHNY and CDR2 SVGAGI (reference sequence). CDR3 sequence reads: CASSYISEQYF. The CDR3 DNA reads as TGTGCCAGCAGTTATATAAGCGAGCAGTACTTC.

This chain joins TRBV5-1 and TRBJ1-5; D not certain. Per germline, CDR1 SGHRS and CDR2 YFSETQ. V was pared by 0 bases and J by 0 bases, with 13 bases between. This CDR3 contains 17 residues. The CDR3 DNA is TGCGCCAGCAGCTTGGGCCTCGGCCCATATAGCAATCAGCCCCAGCATTTT. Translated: CASSLGLGPYSNQPQHF.

The CDR3 nucleotides are TGTGCCAGCAGCGTAGCTGCTAGGGGCGCCTCCTACGAGCAGTACTTC. This translates into CASSVAARGASYEQYF. This sequence joins TRBV9 and TRBJ2-7, with a possible D match to TRBD1 (5 bases). The CDR3 totals 16 residues. Germline CDR1 reads SGDLS; CDR2 reads YYNGEE. Trimming removed 0 bases at V and 0 bases at J, with 13 bases between. Drawing the rest from reference TRBV9 and TRBJ2-7, the complete variable domain is DSGVTQTPKHLITATGQRVTLRCSPRSGDLSVYWYQQSLDQGLQFLIQYYNGEERAKGNILERFSAQQFPDLHSELNLSSLELGDSALYFCASSVAARGASYEQYFGPGTRLTVT.

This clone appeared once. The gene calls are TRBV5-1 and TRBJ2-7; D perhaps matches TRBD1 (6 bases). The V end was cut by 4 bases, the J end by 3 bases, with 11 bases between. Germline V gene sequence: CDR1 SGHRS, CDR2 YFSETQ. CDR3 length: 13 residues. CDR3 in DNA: TGCGCCAGCAGCGGGGACAATTACTACGAGCAGTACTTC. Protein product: CASSGDNYYEQYF.